This entry describes one TCR beta chain. What it recognizes is unknown. This CDR3 contains 17 residues. Trimming removed 1 base from V and 3 bases from J; junction bases left unmatched: 11. The germline gives CDR1 SEHNR, CDR2 FQNEAQ (reference sequence). This table comes from immunoSEQ multiplex PCR, and its TCRdb copy is limited to in-frame clones, with some not included. The data contain around 170,000 clones, about 90% of them singletons. The sample originates from a study of T cell responses to AZD1222 COVID-19 vaccine. Findings and limits, study-wide: Increased Spike-specific TCR breadth and depth were observed after two AZD1222 doses. Seropositive status at baseline applied to only six AZD1222 recipients. At 160-218 and 743-854, vaccine-associated CD4 TCRs were dominant, and they spanned spike.

The sequence was obtained from an adult who received the AZD1222 COVID-19 vaccine. This rearrangement joins TRBV7-9 to TRBJ1-2; 7 nucleotides agree with TRBD1. The specimen was peripheral blood, collected 28 days after the second AZD1222 dose. CDR3 in DNA: TGTGCCAGCAGCTTAGGGACAGGCGGGAATAAGGACTATGGCTACACCTTC. It specifies CASSLGTGGNKDYGYTF.